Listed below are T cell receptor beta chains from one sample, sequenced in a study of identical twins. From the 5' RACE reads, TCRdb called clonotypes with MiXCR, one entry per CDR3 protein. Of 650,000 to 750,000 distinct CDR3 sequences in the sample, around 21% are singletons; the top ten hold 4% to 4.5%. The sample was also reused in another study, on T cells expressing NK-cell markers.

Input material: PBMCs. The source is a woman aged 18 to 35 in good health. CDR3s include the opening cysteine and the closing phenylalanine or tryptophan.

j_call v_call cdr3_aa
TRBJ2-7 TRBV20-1 CSARRNTRYYEQYF
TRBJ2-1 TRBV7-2 CASSRTNAVEQFF
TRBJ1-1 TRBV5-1 CASSLLSGDTEAFF
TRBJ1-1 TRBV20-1 CSASPRNTEAFF
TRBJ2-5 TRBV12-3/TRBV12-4 CASRASGRIETQYF
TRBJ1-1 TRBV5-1 CASSYPRDRGPSEAFF
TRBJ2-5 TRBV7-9 CASSLNGGLLGETQYF
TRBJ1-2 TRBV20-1 CSALDDSPYGYTF
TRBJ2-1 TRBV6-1 CASSQGAPLNEQFF
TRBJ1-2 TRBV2 CASSEGQGRGGYTF
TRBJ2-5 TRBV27 CASSFRSGSGKETQYF
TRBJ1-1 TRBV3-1 CASSQGASWGTEAFF
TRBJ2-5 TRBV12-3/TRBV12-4 CASSFGPRTGSGETQYF
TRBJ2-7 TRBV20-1 CSAGPSGLAGYEQYF
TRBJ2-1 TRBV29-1 CSVGRDRGYNEQFF
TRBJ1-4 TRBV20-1 CSARPLGGNEKLFF
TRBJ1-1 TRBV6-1 CASNRLDRLGTEAFF
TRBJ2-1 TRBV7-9 CASSLDWRGGGEQFF
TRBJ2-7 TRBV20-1 CSARDPKQGLSYEQYF
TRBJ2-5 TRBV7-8 CASSSETGYQETQYF
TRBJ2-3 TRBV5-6 CASSLVLNTDTQYF
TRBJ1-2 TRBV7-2 CASSSPRGQVDSYTF
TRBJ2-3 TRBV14 CASSQDAVATLTDTQYF
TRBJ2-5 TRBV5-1 CASSPSATETQYF
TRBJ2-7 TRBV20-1 CSARDLTSYEQYF
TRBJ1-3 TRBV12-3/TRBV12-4 CASSFGSRNTIYF
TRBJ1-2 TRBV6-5 CASSYGGGPYGYTF
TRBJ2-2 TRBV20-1 CSARVAGVDTGELFF
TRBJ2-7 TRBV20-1 CSARDRGASYEQYF
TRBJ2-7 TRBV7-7 CASSCRDYEQYF
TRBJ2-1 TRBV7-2 CASSPPGLAAFYNEQFF
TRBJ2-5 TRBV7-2 CASSLPGKKTQYF
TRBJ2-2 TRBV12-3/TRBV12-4 CASSSPLGQGPTGELFF
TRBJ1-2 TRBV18 CASSPGTGVRSYTF
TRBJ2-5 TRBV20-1 CSARKGSSMKETQYF
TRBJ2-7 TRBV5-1 CASSLTSGGAYEQYF
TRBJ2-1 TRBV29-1 CSVDRGISYNEQFF
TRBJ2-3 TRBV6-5 CASSYRTPRDTQYF
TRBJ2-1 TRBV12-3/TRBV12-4 CASRSLPGEQFF
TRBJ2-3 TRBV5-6 CASSIVGTGTDTQYF
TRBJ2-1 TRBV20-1 CSAPTRDARSYNEQFF
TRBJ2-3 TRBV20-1 CSASTTVGRPTDTQYF
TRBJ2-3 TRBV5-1 CASSPEAPGVVTDTQYF
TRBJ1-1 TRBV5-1 CASSLGRAEGTEAFF
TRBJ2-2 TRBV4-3 CASSQEGTTTGELFF